These 10 T cell receptor beta chains came from one sample sequenced in a study of T cell responses to AZD1222 COVID-19 vaccine. Clones were sequenced by immunoSEQ multiplex PCR, and TCRdb holds only the in-frame ones, with some missing. Of 180,000 or so clones in the sample, roughly 94% were seen once. The material sequenced was peripheral blood, taken on day 0 of AZD1222 vaccination. The receptors come from an adult in good health.

This clone has only one observation. The V gene is TRBV15, the J gene TRBJ1-5; no clear D gene. The CDR3 is made up of 17 amino acids. Germline lookup yields CDR1 LNHNV and CDR2 YYDKDF (reference sequence). Trimming stripped 0 bases from V and 1 base from J, with 13 bases between. The CDR3 coding sequence is TGTGCCACCAGCAGAGATTATGAAGGGTCCAGCAATCAGCCCCAGCATTTT. As protein: CATSRDYEGSSNQPQHF.

The chain couples TRBV7-3 to TRBJ1-2; 7 bases fit TRBD1. Germline V gene lookup returns CDR1 SGHTA and CDR2 FQGTGA. The V gene end was trimmed by 5 bases and the J gene end by 4 bases; junction bases not matched to a gene: 13. CDR3 length: 16 amino acids. CDR3 loop: CASSPSGAGGTYGYTF. For the CDR3, the DNA is TGTGCCAGCAGCCCGTCAGGAGCAGGGGGTACCTATGGCTACACCTTC.

The chain couples TRBV30 to TRBJ2-1; 9 positions agree with TRBD2. Germline CDR1 and CDR2: GTSNPN and SVGIG (reference sequence). The CDR3 contains 14 residues. Here the CDR3 reads CVSSGRSPYNEQFF. In DNA, the CDR3 is TGTGTTTCCAGCGGGAGGTCCCCCTACAATGAGCAGTTCTTC.

The chain employs TRBV28 and TRBJ2-7, with TRBD1 matching over 10 bases. The length of the CDR3 is 21 residues. V gave up 6 bases and J gave up 3 bases; unmatched junction bases: 26. Germline assignment: CDR1 MDHEN and CDR2 SYDVKM. CDR3 amino acids: CASRDPRGRDRGGKRGYEQYF. The CDR3, as DNA: TGTGCCAGCAGAGACCCGAGGGGCAGGGACAGGGGAGGAAAACGCGGCTACGAGCAGTACTTC.

V and J are TRBV28 and TRBJ2-7; the D is unclear. In germline, CDR1 is MDHEN, CDR2 SYDVKM. Trimming cost V 9 bases and J 6 bases, with 18 bases left between them. The CDR3 has 13 amino acids. The chain's CDR3 is CASTTGLGPEQYF. In nucleotides, the CDR3 is TGTGCCAGTACGACGGGTTTGGGTCCCGAGCAGTACTTC.

The chain combines TRBV19 with TRBJ1-1, with 8 positions matching TRBD1. The V segment lost 4 bases and the J segment 4 bases; nucleotides outside the gene matches: 11. Germline CDR1 and CDR2: LNHDA and SQIVND (reference sequence). The CDR3 sequence is 16 residues long. CDR3 coding DNA: TGTGCCAGTAGTACCCTATTAGGACAGGGAGGCACTGAAGCTTTCTTT. Translated: CASSTLLGQGGTEAFF.

This clone was seen a handful of times. The same CDR3 is also encoded by other DNA sequences in this sample. The genes are TRBV28 and TRBJ1-4; D gene uncertain. With 3 bases removed from V and 4 bases from J, the gap between germline ends came to 0 bases. Germline CDR1 is MDHEN and CDR2 is SYDVKM. The CDR3 is made up of 11 amino acids. This CDR3 reads CASSFNEKLFF. The CDR3 region has the DNA TGTGCCAGCAGTTTTAATGAAAAACTGTTTTTT. The full variable domain, its missing parts supplied by reference TRBV28 and TRBJ1-4, is DVKVTQSSRYLVKRTGEKVFLECVQDMDHENMFWYRQDPGLGLRLIYFSYDVKMKEKGDIPEGYSVSREKKERFSLILESASTNQTSMYLCASSFNEKLFFGSGTQLSVL.

The V gene is TRBV24-1, the J gene TRBJ2-1; possibly TRBD2 for D (5 bases). Germline assignment: CDR1 KGHDR and CDR2 SFDVKD. The CDR3 loop spans 13 amino acids. The germline V and J ends were trimmed by 4 bases and 12 bases, with 15 bases remaining between them. The CDR3 here is CATSEQPDYPQFF. In DNA, the CDR3 is TGTGCCACCAGTGAACAGCCCGACTACCCGCAGTTCTTC.

The V call is TRBV11-3, the J call TRBJ2-5; D unclear. Trimming took off 1 base at V and 5 bases at J, with 11 bases between the two ends. Germline V lookup: CDR1 SGHNT, CDR2 YENEEA. CDR3 size: 14 residues. The CDR3: CASSLGGSRETQYF. The CDR3 DNA is TGTGCCAGCAGCTTAGGGGGTTCCCGGGAGACCCAGTACTTC. Full variable domain (rest looked up from reference TRBV11-3 and TRBJ2-5): EAGVVQSPRYKIIEKKQPVAFWCNPISGHNTLYWYLQNLGQGPELLIRYENEEAVDDSQLPKDRFSAERLKGVDSTLKIQPAELGDSAVYLCASSLGGSRETQYFGPGTRLLVL.

This clone was counted a single time. The V call is TRBV6-5, the J call TRBJ2-1; D is undetermined. The CDR3 contains 12 residues. Germline lookup yields CDR1 MNHEY and CDR2 SVGAGI. V lost 5 bases and J lost 2, with 4 bases in between. CDR3 in DNA: TGTGCCAGCAGTCCTGCCTACAATGAGCAGTTCTTC. Amino acid sequence: CASSPAYNEQFF.